Each of the 16 T cell receptor beta chains below was sequenced from the same sample in a study of blood T cell repertoires in COVID-19. TCRdb's copy holds only in-frame clones and misses some; the assay was immunoSEQ multiplex PCR. This table holds 250,000 to 300,000 clones, roughly 87% found once. What was sequenced was PBMCs or T cells enriched from blood (not recorded which). The origin of the receptors is a woman in her 30s who had recovered from COVID-19.

The CDR3 sequence: CASSVAEDRDDTQYF. Written as DNA, the CDR3 is TGTGCCAGCAGCGTAGCTGAAGACAGGGACGATACGCAGTATTTT. This chain joins TRBV9 and TRBJ2-3, with TRBD1 identical over 7 bases. Germline trimming cut 0 bases from V and 6 bases from J; bases unmatched to any gene: 7. Per germline, CDR1 SGDLS and CDR2 YYNGEE. The CDR3 is 15 residues long.

The V call is TRBV7-9, the J call TRBJ1-2, with 11 nucleotides matching TRBD1. The V gene's germline CDR1 is SEHNR and CDR2 FQNEAQ (reference sequence). V trimming: 9 bases; J trimming: 11 bases; junction bases outside the gene matches: 11. This CDR3 is built from 13 residues. As DNA, the CDR3 is TGTGCCAGTACAAACCGGGACAGGGGGATTTACACCTTC. This sequence encodes CASTNRDRGIYTF.

The V and J genes are TRBV11-2 and TRBJ2-3; 7 bases are a match to TRBD2. The germline gives CDR1 SGHAT, CDR2 FQNNGV. This CDR3 is 16 amino acids long. Trimming cost V 6 bases and J 2 bases; bases outside gene matches: 11. The CDR3 protein is CASSHAGVSVTDTQYF. DNA for the CDR3: TGTGCCAGCAGTCACGCGGGAGTCAGCGTCACAGATACGCAGTATTTT.

CDR3 sequence reads: CASSLGPLRVDTQYF. CDR3 nucleotides: TGTGCCAGCAGCTTGGGGCCGCTCCGGGTAGATACGCAGTATTTT. The chain links TRBV11-3 to TRBJ2-3; the D gene is possibly TRBD1 (5 bases). V lost 3 bases to trimming and J lost 5 bases, with 15 bases between them. The CDR3 loop spans 15 amino acids. Germline values: CDR1 SGHNT, CDR2 YENEEA. The whole variable domain, remainder taken from reference TRBV11-3 and TRBJ2-3, is EAGVVQSPRYKIIEKKQPVAFWCNPISGHNTLYWYLQNLGQGPELLIRYENEEAVDDSQLPKDRFSAERLKGVDSTLKIQPAELGDSAVYLCASSLGPLRVDTQYFGPGTRLTVL.

The chain carries TRBV18 and TRBJ1-2; no clear D gene. The CDR3 is 13 amino acids. CDR1 and CDR2 from the germline V gene are KGHSH and LQKENI. Trimming stripped 2 bases from V and 8 bases from J, with 12 bases between. CDR3 in amino acids: CASSPSGLAGYTF. DNA for the CDR3: TGTGCCAGCTCACCATCGGGCCTAGCCGGCTACACCTTC.

The CDR3 region has the DNA TGTGCCAGCAGGCGTGGACAGGGGACTTCCTACGAGCAGTACTTC. Protein sequence: CASRRGQGTSYEQYF. The chain employs TRBV11-3 and TRBJ2-7; TRBD1 agrees at 9 bases. Germline CDR1 reads SGHNT; CDR2 reads YENEEA. V lost 6 bases, J lost 1 base, and 7 bases stayed unmatched. The CDR3 runs 15 residues. Based on the CDR3 plus reference TRBV11-3 and TRBJ2-7, the full variable domain is EAGVVQSPRYKIIEKKQPVAFWCNPISGHNTLYWYLQNLGQGPELLIRYENEEAVDDSQLPKDRFSAERLKGVDSTLKIQPAELGDSAVYLCASRRGQGTSYEQYFGPGTRLTVT.

The chain is built from TRBV30 and TRBJ2-7; 11 nucleotides line up with TRBD2. V gave up 6 bases and J gave up 1 base; unmatched junction bases: 5. Germline V lookup: CDR1 GTSNPN, CDR2 SVGIG (reference sequence). This CDR3 contains 14 residues. Written as DNA, the CDR3 is TGTGCCTGTCCGGGGACTAGCGGTTCCTACGAGCAGTACTTC. It specifies CACPGTSGSYEQYF.

This chain joins TRBV7-3 and TRBJ2-1; tentatively, D is TRBD1 (5 bases). Germline loops: CDR1 SGHTA, CDR2 FQGTGA. V was clipped by 0 bases and J by 7 bases, with 10 bases between them. The CDR3 consists of 14 residues. CDR3 sequence: CASSLTGQTNEQFF. For the CDR3, the DNA is TGTGCCAGCAGCTTAACGGGGCAGACGAATGAGCAGTTCTTC.

In its sample, this clone was seen a few times. The gene calls are TRBV29-1 and TRBJ1-1; D ambiguous. Germline V gene lookup returns CDR1 SQVTM and CDR2 ANQGSEA. The ends were cut back, 2 bases at V and 1 base at J, with 5 bases in the middle. The CDR3 runs to 12 residues. The CDR3 loop reads CSVEPGNTEAFF. As DNA, the CDR3 is TGCAGCGTTGAACCGGGGAACACTGAAGCTTTCTTT.

The chain has TRBV7-2 and TRBJ2-1, with 11 bases lining up with TRBD2. Germline trimming cut 5 bases from V and 0 bases from J; bases unmatched to any gene: 6. Germline CDR1 reads SGHTA; CDR2 reads FQGNSA. The CDR3 is made up of 17 amino acids. CDR3 sequence: CASSQFTSGSSYNEQFF. The CDR3 DNA sequence: TGTGCCAGCAGCCAGTTCACTAGCGGGAGCTCCTACAATGAGCAGTTCTTC.

The V gene is TRBV4-1, the J gene TRBJ2-7; 10 nucleotides match TRBD1. V lost 1 base and J lost 4; bases outside the gene matches: 4. Germline-derived CDR1 and CDR2 are MGHRA and YSYEKL. This CDR3 has 15 amino acids. For the CDR3, the DNA is TGCGCCAGCAGCCAAGGGAGGACAGGGGGGTACGAGCAGTACTTC. Its translation is CASSQGRTGGYEQYF.

The gene calls are TRBV2 and TRBJ2-3, with a possible D match to TRBD2 (6 bases). Looked up from germline, CDR1 is SNHLY and CDR2 is FYNNEI. The CDR3 totals 13 residues. Trimming shortened V by 6 bases and J by 2 bases, and 9 bases separated the two germline ends. CDR3 nucleotide sequence: TGTGCCAGCAGGAGGCGGGACACAGATACGCAGTATTTT. Residues: CASRRRDTDTQYF.

DNA for the CDR3: TGTGCCAGCAGTCGAACCCTCGGACAGGGTGGCTCTGAAGCTTTCTTT. Residues: CASSRTLGQGGSEAFF. The V call is TRBV6-6, the J call TRBJ1-1, with 8 bases lining up with TRBD1. Per the germline V gene, CDR1 is MNHNY and CDR2 is SVGAGI (reference sequence). The length of the CDR3 is 16 residues. Trimming removed 5 bases from V and 6 bases from J; junction bases left unmatched: 14.

This clone is a singleton in its sample. The V call is TRBV2, the J call TRBJ2-7, with unresolved D. This CDR3 contains 15 residues. Trimming shortened V by 2 bases and J by 1 base, and 12 bases separated the two germline ends. Germline V gene sequence: CDR1 SNHLY, CDR2 FYNNEI. CDR3 protein: CASSERGFESYEQYF. Here the CDR3 DNA reads TGTGCCAGCAGTGAACGAGGATTCGAATCCTACGAGCAGTACTTC. Full variable domain (rest looked up from reference TRBV2 and TRBJ2-7): EPEVTQTPSHQVTQMGQEVILRCVPISNHLYFYWYRQILGQKVEFLVSFYNNEISEKSEIFDDQFSVERPDGSNFTLKIRSTKLEDSAMYFCASSERGFESYEQYFGPGTRLTVT.

This clone appeared once. The chain couples TRBV7-8 to TRBJ2-4, with D maybe TRBD1 (6 bases). The germline gives CDR1 SGHVS, CDR2 FQNEAQ. There are 16 residues in the CDR3. Trimming left V 1 base short and J 0 bases short, with 10 bases between. The CDR3 region is CASSLGTAVAKNIQYF. In DNA form, the CDR3 reads TGTGCCAGCAGCTTAGGGACAGCCGTAGCCAAAAACATTCAGTACTTC.

The CDR3, as DNA: TGTGCCAGCAGCTTGCCATCAACAGCAAAGCGGGGACTCTACAATGAGCAGTTCTTC. Translation: CASSLPSTAKRGLYNEQFF. The chain is built from TRBV5-4 and TRBJ2-1; 7 bases fit TRBD2. Germline V gene data show CDR1 as SGHNT and CDR2 as YYREEE (reference sequence). The CDR3 sequence is 19 residues long. Trimming took 1 base from V and 3 from J; bases not matched to a gene: 16.